The rows below give T cell receptor beta chains drawn from one sample of a study of T cell responses to AZD1222 COVID-19 vaccine. TCRdb keeps only in-frame clones here, not all; method: immunoSEQ multiplex PCR. The sample holds approximately 100,000 clones; under 95% are singletons and the top ten take about 1.2%. Here the sequenced sample was peripheral blood, taken on day 0 of AZD1222 vaccination. Every receptor here comes from an adult in good health. Each CDR3 is given with its conserved first and last residue. Fields, in order: J gene, D gene, clone size, V gene, CDR3 protein, CDR3 DNA. D genes are given only for firm matches. Only some rows state a clone size, as once, few, many or a class for expanded clones.

TRBJ2-4 | NA | NA | TRBV2 | CASGLVENIQYF | TGTGCCAGCGGCTTGGTGGAAAACATTCAGTACTTC
TRBJ2-1 | NA | NA | TRBV23-1 | CASSHSSYNEQFF | TGCGCCAGCAGTCATTCATCCTACAATGAGCAGTTCTTC
TRBJ2-3 | NA | NA | TRBV7-8 | CASSLSGSSQDTQYF | TGTGCCAGCAGCTTATCAGGTAGCAGTCAAGATACGCAGTATTTT
TRBJ2-3 | TRBD1 | NA | TRBV9 | CASSVRGRADTQYF | TGTGCCAGCAGCGTCAGGGGGCGGGCAGATACGCAGTATTTT
TRBJ1-1 | NA | NA | TRBV12-3/TRBV12-4 | CASRGEPEAFF | TGTGCCAGCAGGGGCGAGCCTGAAGCTTTCTTT
TRBJ2-3 | TRBD1 | NA | TRBV27 | CASGAGQGRADTQYF | TGTGCCAGCGGGGCGGGACAGGGACGCGCAGATACGCAGTATTTT
TRBJ2-1 | TRBD1 | NA | TRBV13 | CASSQSARDRGGNEQFF | TGTGCCAGCAGCCAATCGGCTCGGGACAGGGGCGGGAATGAGCAGTTCTTC
TRBJ1-3 | NA | once | TRBV15 | CATSGWTDSGNTIYF | TGTGCCACCAGCGGCTGGACGGACTCTGGAAACACCATATATTTT
TRBJ2-2 | NA | NA | TRBV19 | CASFPGLVTGELFF | TGTGCCAGCTTTCCGGGGCTGGTGACCGGGGAGCTGTTTTTT
TRBJ1-1 | NA | NA | TRBV12-3/TRBV12-4 | CASSLGGRGEAFF | TGTGCCAGCAGTTTAGGTGGCAGAGGTGAAGCTTTCTTT
TRBJ1-1 | NA | NA | TRBV6-6 | CASSRPGGAEEAFF | TGTGCCAGCAGTCGCCCCGGGGGGGCGGAAGAAGCTTTCTTT
TRBJ1-5 | TRBD1 | NA | TRBV7-9 | CASSRTGGRNQPQHF | TGTGCCAGCAGCCGTACAGGGGGTCGCAATCAGCCCCAGCATTTT
TRBJ2-1 | TRBD2 | once | TRBV20-1 | CSAGLGDEQFF | TGCAGTGCTGGACTAGGGGATGAGCAGTTCTTC
TRBJ1-6 | NA | once | TRBV5-5 | CASSFEGLNNSPLHF | TGTGCCAGCAGCTTTGAAGGGCTCAATAATTCACCCCTCCACTTT
TRBJ2-2 | NA | NA | TRBV24-1 | CATEAKWGELFF | TGTGCCACCGAGGCGAAATGGGGGGAGCTGTTTTTT
TRBJ1-2 | NA | NA | TRBV9 | CASSVVEGQGYTF | TGTGCCAGCAGCGTAGTAGAAGGGCAAGGCTACACCTTC
TRBJ2-5 | TRBD2 | NA | TRBV20-1 | CSASGTSDRETQYF | TGCAGTGCTAGTGGGACTAGCGATAGAGAGACCCAGTACTTC
TRBJ1-6 | NA | NA | TRBV7-2 | CASSFRANSPLHF | TGTGCCAGCAGCTTCAGGGCCAATTCACCCCTCCACTTT
TRBJ1-6 | NA | few | TRBV9 | CATGSHIAKLSRGPLHF | TGTGCCACCGGCTCCCATATCGCAAAACTTTCAAGAGGACCCCTCCACTTT
TRBJ1-2 | TRBD1 | NA | TRBV24-1 | CATSDPGQGEDGYTF | TGTGCCACCAGTGATCCGGGACAGGGTGAGGATGGCTACACCTTC
TRBJ2-2 | TRBD2 | NA | TRBV5-8 | CASSSRVGGGAPELFF | TGTGCCAGCAGCTCCCGGGTTGGCGGGGGGGCGCCGGAGCTGTTTTTT
TRBJ1-2 | NA | NA | TRBV18 | CASSPSTGILSYGYTF | TGTGCCAGCTCACCTTCCACGGGTATTTTGAGCTATGGCTACACCTTC
TRBJ1-4 | NA | NA | TRBV3-1/TRBV3-2 | CASSQRASNEKLFF | TGTGCCAGCAGCCAAAGGGCCTCTAATGAAAAACTGTTTTTT
TRBJ1-2 | TRBD1 | once | TRBV29-1 | CSVDTPDRALDGYGYTF | TGCAGCGTTGATACGCCAGACAGGGCCCTTGATGGCTATGGCTACACCTTC